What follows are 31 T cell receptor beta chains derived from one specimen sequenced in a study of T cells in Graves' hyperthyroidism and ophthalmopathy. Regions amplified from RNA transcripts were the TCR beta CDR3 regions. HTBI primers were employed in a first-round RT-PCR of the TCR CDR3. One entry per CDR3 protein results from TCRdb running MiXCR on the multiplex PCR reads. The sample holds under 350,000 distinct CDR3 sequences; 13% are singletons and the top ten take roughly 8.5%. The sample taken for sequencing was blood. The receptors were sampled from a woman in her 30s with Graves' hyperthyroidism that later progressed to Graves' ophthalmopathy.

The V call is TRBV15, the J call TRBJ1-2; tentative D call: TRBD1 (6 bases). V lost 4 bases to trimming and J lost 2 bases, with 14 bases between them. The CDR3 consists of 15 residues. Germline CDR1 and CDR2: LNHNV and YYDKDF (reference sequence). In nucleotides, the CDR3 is TGTGCCACCAGCACCCAATCAACAGGGAACTATGGCTACACCTTC. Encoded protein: CATSTQSTGNYGYTF.

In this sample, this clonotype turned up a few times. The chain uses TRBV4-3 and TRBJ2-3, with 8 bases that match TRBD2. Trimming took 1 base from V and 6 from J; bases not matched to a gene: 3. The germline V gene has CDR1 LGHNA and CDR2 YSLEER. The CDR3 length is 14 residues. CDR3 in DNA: TGCGCCAGCAGCCAAGGGGGACTAGGCGATACGCAGTATTTT. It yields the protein CASSQGGLGDTQYF.

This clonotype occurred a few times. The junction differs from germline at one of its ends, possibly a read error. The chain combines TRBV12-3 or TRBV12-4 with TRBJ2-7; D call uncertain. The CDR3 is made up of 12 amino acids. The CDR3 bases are TGTGCCAGCAGTTTATCCCCGCCAGTATCCTCCTTC. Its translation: CASSLSPPVSSF.

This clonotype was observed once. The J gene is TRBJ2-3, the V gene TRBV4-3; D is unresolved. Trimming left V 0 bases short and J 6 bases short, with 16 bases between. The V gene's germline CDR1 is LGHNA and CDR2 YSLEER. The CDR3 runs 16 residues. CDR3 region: CASSQEWSFAGDTQYF. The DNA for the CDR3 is TGCGCCAGCAGCCAAGAGTGGTCCTTCGCCGGGGATACGCAGTATTTT.

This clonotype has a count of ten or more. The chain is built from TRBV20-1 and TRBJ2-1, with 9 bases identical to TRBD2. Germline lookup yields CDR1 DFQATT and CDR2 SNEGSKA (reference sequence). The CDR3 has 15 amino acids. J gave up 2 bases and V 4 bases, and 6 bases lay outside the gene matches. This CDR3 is CSAKRLAETYNEQFF. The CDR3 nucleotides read TGCAGTGCTAAAAGACTAGCGGAGACCTACAATGAGCAGTTCTTC.

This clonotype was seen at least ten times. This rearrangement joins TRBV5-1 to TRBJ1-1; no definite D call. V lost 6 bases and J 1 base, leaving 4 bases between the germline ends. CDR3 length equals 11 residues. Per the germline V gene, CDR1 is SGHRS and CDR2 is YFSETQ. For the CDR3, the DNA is TGCGCCAGCAAAAAGAACACTGAAGCTTTCTTT. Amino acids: CASKKNTEAFF.

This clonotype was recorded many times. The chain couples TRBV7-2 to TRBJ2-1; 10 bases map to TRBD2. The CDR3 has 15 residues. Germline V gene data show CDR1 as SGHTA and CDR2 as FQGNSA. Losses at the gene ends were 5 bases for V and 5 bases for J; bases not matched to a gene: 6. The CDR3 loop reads CASSPWTSGNNEQFF. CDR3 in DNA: TGTGCCAGCAGCCCCTGGACTAGCGGCAACAATGAGCAGTTCTTC.

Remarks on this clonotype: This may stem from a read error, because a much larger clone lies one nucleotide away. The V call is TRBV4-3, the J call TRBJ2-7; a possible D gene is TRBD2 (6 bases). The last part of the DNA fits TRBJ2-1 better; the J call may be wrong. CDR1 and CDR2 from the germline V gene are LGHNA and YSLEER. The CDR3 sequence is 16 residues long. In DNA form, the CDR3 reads TGCGCCAGCAGCCAAGTATCTAGCGCCGTAACCTACGAGCAGTTCTTC. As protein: CASSQVSSAVTYEQFF.

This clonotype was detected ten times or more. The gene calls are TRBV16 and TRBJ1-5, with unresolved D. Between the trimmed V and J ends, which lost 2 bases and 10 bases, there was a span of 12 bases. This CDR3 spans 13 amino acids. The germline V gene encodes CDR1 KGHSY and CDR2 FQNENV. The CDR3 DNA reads TGTGCCAGCAGCCAAAGTTCCTCGGGCCCCCAGCATTTT. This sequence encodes CASSQSSSGPQHF.

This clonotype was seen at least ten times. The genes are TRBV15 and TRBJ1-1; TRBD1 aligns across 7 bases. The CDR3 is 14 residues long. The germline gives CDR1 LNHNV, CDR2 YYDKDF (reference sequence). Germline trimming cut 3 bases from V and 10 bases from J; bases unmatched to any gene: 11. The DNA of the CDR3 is TGTGCCACCAGCAGGCCCCGGGACAGACCTCGAGCTTTCTTT. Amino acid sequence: CATSRPRDRPRAFF.

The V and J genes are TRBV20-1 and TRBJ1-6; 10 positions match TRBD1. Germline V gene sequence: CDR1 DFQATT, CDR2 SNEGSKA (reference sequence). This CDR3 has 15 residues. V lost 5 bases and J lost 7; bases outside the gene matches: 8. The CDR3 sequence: CSAYPGQGRNSPLHF. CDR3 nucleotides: TGCAGTGCTTACCCGGGACAGGGGAGGAATTCACCCCTCCACTTT.

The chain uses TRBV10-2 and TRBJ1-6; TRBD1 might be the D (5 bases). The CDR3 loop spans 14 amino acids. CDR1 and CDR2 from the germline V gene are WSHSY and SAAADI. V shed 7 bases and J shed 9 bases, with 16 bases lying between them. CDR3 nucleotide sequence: TGCGCCAGCAACCCTTCAGGGATGGGTTCACCCCTCCACTTT. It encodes CASNPSGMGSPLHF.

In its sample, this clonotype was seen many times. CDR3 protein: CASTLAGSSYEQYF. CDR3 nucleotide sequence: TGTGCCAGCACCTTAGCGGGAAGCTCCTACGAGCAGTACTTC. The V call is TRBV28, the J call TRBJ2-7; 8 positions match TRBD2. Germline lookup yields CDR1 MDHEN and CDR2 SYDVKM. The V gene end was trimmed by 7 bases and the J gene end by 0 bases; junction bases not matched to a gene: 5. This CDR3 is 14 amino acids long.

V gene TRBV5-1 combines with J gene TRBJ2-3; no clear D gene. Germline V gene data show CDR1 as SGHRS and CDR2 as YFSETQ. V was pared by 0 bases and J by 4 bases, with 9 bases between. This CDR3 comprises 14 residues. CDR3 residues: CASSLGALADTQYF. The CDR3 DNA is TGCGCCAGCAGCTTGGGCGCCCTGGCAGATACGCAGTATTTT.

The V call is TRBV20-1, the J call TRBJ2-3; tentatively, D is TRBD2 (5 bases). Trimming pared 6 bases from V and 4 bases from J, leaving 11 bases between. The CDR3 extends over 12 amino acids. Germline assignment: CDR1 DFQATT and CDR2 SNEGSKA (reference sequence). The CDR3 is CSASSAADTQYF. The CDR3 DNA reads TGCAGTGCCAGTAGCGCCGCAGATACGCAGTATTTT.

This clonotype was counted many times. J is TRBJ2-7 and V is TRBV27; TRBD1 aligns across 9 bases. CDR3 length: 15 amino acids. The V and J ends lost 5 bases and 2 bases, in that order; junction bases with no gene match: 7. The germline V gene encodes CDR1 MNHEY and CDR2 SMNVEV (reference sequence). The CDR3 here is CASSLHRDRAYEQYF. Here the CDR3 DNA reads TGTGCCAGCAGTCTGCACCGGGACAGGGCCTACGAGCAGTACTTC.

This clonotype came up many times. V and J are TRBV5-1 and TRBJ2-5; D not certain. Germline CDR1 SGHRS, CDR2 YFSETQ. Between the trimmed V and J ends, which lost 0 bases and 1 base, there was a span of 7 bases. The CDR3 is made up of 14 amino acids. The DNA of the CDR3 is TGCGCCAGCAGCTTGGGGCAGACCCAAGAGACCCAGTACTTC. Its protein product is CASSLGQTQETQYF.

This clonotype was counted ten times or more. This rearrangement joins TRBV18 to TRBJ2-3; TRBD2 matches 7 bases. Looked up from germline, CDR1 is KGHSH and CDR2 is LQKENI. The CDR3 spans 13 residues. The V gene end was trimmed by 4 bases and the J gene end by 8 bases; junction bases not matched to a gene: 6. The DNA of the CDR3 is TGTGCCAGCTCACAGGGGCCGGGAGGTACGCAGTATTTT. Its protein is CASSQGPGGTQYF.

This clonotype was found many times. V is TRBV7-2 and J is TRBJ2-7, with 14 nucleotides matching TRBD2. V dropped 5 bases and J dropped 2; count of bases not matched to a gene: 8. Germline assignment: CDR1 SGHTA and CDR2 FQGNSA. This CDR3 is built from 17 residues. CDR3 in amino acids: CASSPGLAGAGAYEQYF. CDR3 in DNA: TGTGCCAGCAGCCCGGGACTAGCGGGAGCCGGGGCCTACGAGCAGTACTTC.

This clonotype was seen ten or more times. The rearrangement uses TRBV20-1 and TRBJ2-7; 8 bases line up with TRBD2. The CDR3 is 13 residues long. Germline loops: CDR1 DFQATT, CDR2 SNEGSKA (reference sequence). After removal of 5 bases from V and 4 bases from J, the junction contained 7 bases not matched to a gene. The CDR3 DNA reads TGCAGTGCTTGGCGGGAGGATTTGTACGAGCAGTACTTC. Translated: CSAWREDLYEQYF.

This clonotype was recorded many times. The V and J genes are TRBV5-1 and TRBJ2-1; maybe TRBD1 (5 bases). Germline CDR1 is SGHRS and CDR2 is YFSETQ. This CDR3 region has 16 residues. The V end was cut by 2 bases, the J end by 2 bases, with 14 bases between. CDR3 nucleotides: TGCGCCAGCAGCTTCGAAGGGGTGCCAGCCTACAATGAGCAGTTCTTC. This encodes CASSFEGVPAYNEQFF.

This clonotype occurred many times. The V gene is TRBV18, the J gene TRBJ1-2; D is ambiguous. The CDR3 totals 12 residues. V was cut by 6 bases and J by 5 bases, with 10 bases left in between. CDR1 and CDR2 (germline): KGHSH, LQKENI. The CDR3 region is CASSPDLYGYTF. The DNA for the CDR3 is TGTGCCAGCTCCCCGGACCTTTATGGCTACACCTTC. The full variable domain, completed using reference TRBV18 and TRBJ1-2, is NAGVMQNPRHLVRRRGQEARLRCSPMKGHSHVYWYRQLPEEGLKFMVYLQKENIIDESGMPKERFSAEFPKEGPSILRIQQVVRGDSAAYFCASSPDLYGYTFGSGTRLTVV.

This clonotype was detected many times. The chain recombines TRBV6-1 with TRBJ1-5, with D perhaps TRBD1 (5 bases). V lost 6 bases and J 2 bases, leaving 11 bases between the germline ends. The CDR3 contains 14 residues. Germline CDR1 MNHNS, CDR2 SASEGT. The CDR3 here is CASRGGVGNQPQHF. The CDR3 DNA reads TGTGCCAGCAGAGGAGGGGTGGGCAATCAGCCCCAGCATTTT.

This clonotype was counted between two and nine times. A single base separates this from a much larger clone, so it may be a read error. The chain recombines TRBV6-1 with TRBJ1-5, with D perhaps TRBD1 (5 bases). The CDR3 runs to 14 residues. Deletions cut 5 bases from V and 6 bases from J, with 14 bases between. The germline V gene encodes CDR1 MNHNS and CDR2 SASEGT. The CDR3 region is CASSTTENSQPQHF. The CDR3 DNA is TGTGCCAGCAGTACGACAGAGAACAGTCAGCCCCAGCATTTT.

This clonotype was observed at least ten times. The CDR3 here is CASSSGLAGAREQFF. In DNA, the CDR3 is TGTGCCAGCAGTTCGGGACTAGCGGGGGCTCGCGAGCAGTTCTTC. The gene calls are TRBV27 and TRBJ2-1, with 14 bases that match TRBD2. This CDR3 region has 15 residues. The trim removed 4 bases at V and 10 bases at J, leaving 6 bases unmatched. Germline V CDR1 and CDR2: MNHEY, SMNVEV (reference sequence).

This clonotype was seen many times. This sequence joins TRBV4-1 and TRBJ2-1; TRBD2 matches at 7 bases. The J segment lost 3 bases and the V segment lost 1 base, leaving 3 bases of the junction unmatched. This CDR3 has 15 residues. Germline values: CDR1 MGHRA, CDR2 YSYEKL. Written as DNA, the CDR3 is TGCGCCAGCAGCCAAGGGAGCGGGGACTACAATGAGCAGTTCTTC. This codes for CASSQGSGDYNEQFF.

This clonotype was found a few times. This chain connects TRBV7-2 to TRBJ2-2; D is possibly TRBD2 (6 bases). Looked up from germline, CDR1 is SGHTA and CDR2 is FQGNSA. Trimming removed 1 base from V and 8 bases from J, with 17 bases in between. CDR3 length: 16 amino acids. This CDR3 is CASSLGALGEVGELFF. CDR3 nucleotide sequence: TGTGCCAGCAGCTTAGGAGCTTTGGGGGAGGTAGGGGAGCTGTTTTTT.

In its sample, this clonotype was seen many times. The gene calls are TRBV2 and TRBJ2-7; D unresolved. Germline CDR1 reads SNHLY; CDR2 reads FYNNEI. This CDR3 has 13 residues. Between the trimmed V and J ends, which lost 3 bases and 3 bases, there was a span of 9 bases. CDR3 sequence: CASSDGGDYEQYF. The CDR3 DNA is TGTGCCAGCAGTGATGGCGGAGACTACGAGCAGTACTTC.

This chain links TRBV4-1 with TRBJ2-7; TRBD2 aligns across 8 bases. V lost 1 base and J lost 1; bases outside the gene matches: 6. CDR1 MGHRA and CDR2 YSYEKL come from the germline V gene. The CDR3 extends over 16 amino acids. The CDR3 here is CASSQVPSGGSYEQYF. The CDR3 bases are TGCGCCAGCAGCCAAGTTCCGAGCGGGGGTTCCTACGAGCAGTACTTC.

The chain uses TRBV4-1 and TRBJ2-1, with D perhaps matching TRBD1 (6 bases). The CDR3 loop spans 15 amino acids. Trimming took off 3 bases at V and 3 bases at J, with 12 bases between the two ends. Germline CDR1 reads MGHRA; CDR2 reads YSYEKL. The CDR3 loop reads CASSHSGTHYNEQFF. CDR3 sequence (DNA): TGCGCCAGCAGCCATTCCGGGACACACTACAATGAGCAGTTCTTC.

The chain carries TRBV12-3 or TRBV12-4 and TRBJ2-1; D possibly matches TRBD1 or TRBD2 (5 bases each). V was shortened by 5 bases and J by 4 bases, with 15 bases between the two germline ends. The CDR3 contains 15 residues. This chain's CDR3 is CASSPPPGPYNEQFF. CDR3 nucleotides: TGTGCCAGCAGTCCCCCCCCGGGACCATACAATGAGCAGTTCTTC.